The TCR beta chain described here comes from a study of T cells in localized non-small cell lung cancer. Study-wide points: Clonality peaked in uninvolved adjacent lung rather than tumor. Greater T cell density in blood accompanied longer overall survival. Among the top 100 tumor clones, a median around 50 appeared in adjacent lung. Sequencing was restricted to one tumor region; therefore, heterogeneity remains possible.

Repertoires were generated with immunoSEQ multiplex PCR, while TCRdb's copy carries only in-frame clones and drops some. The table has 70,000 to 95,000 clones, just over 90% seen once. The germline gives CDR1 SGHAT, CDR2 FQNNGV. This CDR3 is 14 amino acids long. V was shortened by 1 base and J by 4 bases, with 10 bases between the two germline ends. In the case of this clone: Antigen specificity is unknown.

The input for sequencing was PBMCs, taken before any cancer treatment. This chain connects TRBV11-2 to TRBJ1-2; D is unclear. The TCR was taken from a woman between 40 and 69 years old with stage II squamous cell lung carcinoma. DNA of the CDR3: TGTGCCAGCAGCTTAGGTCGGGTTAGCTATGGCTACACCTTC. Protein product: CASSLGRVSYGYTF. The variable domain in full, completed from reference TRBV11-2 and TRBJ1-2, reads EAGVAQSPRYKIIEKRQSVAFWCNPISGHATLYWYQQILGQGPKLLIQFQNNGVVDDSQLPKDRFSAERLKGVDSTLKIQPAKLEDSAVYLCASSLGRVSYGYTFGSGTRLTVV.